This T cell receptor beta chain is from a study of T cells after yellow fever vaccination (dated by TCRdb to the late 2010s). Describing the broader study: The SMART-Seq v4 Ultra Low Input RNA kit was used to prepare libraries from fractions with low cell numbers. To follow T-cell clones before and after both primary and booster YFV17D yellow fever vaccination, bulk TCR alpha and beta repertoires underwent longitudinal sequencing. Two healthy male donors made up the cohort, one aged 18 to 29 years and the other aged 30 to 40 years. Bulk PBMC replicates and cell subsets were isolated from blood drawn at multiple timepoints before and after both primary and secondary immunization. Results the study describes overall, beyond this receptor: Computational filtering was required because FACS-sorted repertoires could contain abundant contaminating clonotypes from the bulk population. A small fraction of clonotypes appeared in both the CD4 and CD8 compartments, likely as a result of convergent recombination. Most clones expanded after primary vaccination were re-detected after the booster (just under 97% of CD4 and 88% of CD8), suggesting broad memory maintenance. Compared with the primary T-cell response, the secondary T-cell response was weaker but faster, peaking on day 5 rather than day 15. Only a couple of donors were included in the study, so the extent to which the findings can be generalized is limited.

The treatment or condition label of this sample denotes: live attenuated yellow fever vaccine strain. A standard Ficoll-Paque protocol was used to isolate PBMCs from peripheral blood. Dynabeads CD4 and CD8 positive selection kits were used to isolate CD4 and CD8 T-cell fractions. RNA was extracted with TriZol from bulk PBMCs, CD4 and CD8 fractions, and dextramer-positive and dextramer-negative fractions. Via the germline V gene, CDR1 is LGHNA and CDR2 YNFKEQ. The CDR3 goes from the cysteine to the phenylalanine over 22 residues. Only CDR3 DNA remains: 66 bases, in frame from the first base. V trim: 3 bases; J trim: 5 bases; unmatched bases: 26. With regard to this clonotype: Its antigen is still unknown. Base qualities were left out, and no much larger clone turns up one base away.

Synthesis of TCR cDNA relied on 5'RACE template switching, a step that introduced a universal primer site along with unique molecular identifiers. Priming for cDNA synthesis came from both the TCR alpha and TCR beta constant segments. Library amplification involved two PCR steps, and the second step added sample barcodes and sequencing adapters. Sequencing of libraries was done on Illumina HiSeq 2500 (2x100 bp) or NovaSeq (2x150 bp). The authors processed their data as follows. Demultiplexing of reads and collapsing into UMI consensus sequences were performed with MIGEC, and V(D)J alignment was carried out with MiXCR. Using edgeR on replicate PBMC samples, clonotypes were called vaccine-responding if FDR was below 0.01 and the log2 fold change was above 5 up to day 15. Each bulk clonotype received a CD4 or CD8 identity based on whether the sequenced CD4 or CD8 repertoire contained that clonotype at higher abundance. The public sequencing data were trimmed at Q25 with fastp and processed into clonotypes with MiXCR by TCRdb, which kept only in-frame beta chains. When rows share a CDR3 protein, they turn into one entry using the most common DNA and genes. TCRdb's processing, not the study's, gives the V and J calls here. This sample holds about 230,000 distinct CDR3 sequences; approximately 6.7% were observed only once. In total, the top ten clones hold approximately 0.99% of the sample.

This specimen was CD4+ T cells sorted from PBMCs, taken on the day of the yellow fever booster vaccination. Here the chain combines TRBV4-2 and TRBJ2-5; 11 central nucleotides agree with TRBD2. The TCR comes from a man aged 25 to 40 who received the YFV17D yellow fever vaccine. The CDR3 protein sequence reads: CASSHPPLRAPVSGRAGETQYF. The sequenced DNA: TGTGCCAGCAGCCATCCTCCGTTAAGGGCCCCCGTTAGCGGGAGGGCCGGGGAGACCCAGTACTTC.